The clone carrying this T cell receptor (beta chain) was seen a few times. Its antigen remains unknown. These data belong to a study of memory B cells and T cells in multiple sclerosis. The CDR3 has 12 residues. Between the trimmed V and J ends, which lost 4 bases and 4 bases, there was a span of 8 bases. Germline V gene lookup returns CDR1 SGHVS and CDR2 FNYEAQ. After stimulus-free culture, autoproliferating CFSE-dim and non-proliferating CFSE-high T cells were sequenced separately. Cultures began with about 45 million CFSE-labeled PBMCs, unstimulated for 6 to 7 days, with replicate wells pooled. TCRdb's copy holds only in-frame clones and misses some; the assay was immunoSEQ multiplex PCR. The data hold some 11,000 clones, with roughly 86% observed a single time.

Sequencing was performed on PBMCs from blood kept in culture. The V call is TRBV7-6, the J call TRBJ2-7; a possible D gene is TRBD1 (6 bases). The receptor was isolated from a human donor with multiple sclerosis. The DNA for the CDR3 is TGTGCCAGCAGCTCGCAGGGGTACGAGCAGTACTTC. It encodes CASSSQGYEQYF.